This T cell receptor beta chain was documented in a study of T cells expressing NK-cell markers. Germline values: CDR1 LNHDA, CDR2 SQIVND (reference sequence). This CDR3 has 16 amino acids. For each CDR3 protein, TCRdb gives one entry from its re-call of the 5' RACE reads, without DNA. This sample's table reports approximately 170,000 distinct CDR3 sequences. The origin of this receptor is a man aged 18-75 years in good health. V is TRBV19 and J is TRBJ1-5; TCRdb's D gene call, TRBD1, goes unchecked for lack of DNA. Material for sequencing was blood T cells: a sorted CD56 or NKG2C T cell subset, CD4+ or CD8+ T cells, or bulk PBMC T cells (not recorded which). This chain's CDR3 is CASSIVGAGGNQPQHF.